What follows are 18 T cell receptor gamma chains derived from one specimen sequenced in a study of intestinal T cells in coeliac disease. TRG repertoires were amplified with LymphoTrack primers from around 0.2 ug of biopsy DNA. TCRdb reapplied CATT to the multiplex PCR reads. The table records several hundred gamma-chain clones, 50% to 65% of them present only once. Each case's genomic DNA was extracted from ten roughly 5.1-µm formalin-fixed paraffin-embedded scrolls. Sequenced input: a duodenal biopsy. The source is a human donor with celiac disease.

By sample fraction, this clone is hyperexpanded. Other nucleotide sequences in the sample specify the same CDR3. The V gene is TRGV2, the J gene TRGJP2. V dropped 0 bases and J dropped 0; count of bases not matched to a gene: 7. The CDR3 contains 17 residues. CDR1 is EGSNGY, CDR2 YDSYNSKV, per germline. CDR3 DNA: TGTGCCACCTGGGACGGGCAAGGGGATAGTAGTGATTGGATCAAGACGTTT. Protein: CATWDGQGDSSDWIKTF.

By share, this clone counts as large. V and J are TRGV4 and TRGJ1 or TRGJ2. Losses at the gene ends were 0 bases for V and 7 bases for J; bases not matched to a gene: 6. The CDR3 has 13 residues. Germline CDR1 and CDR2: EGSTGY and YDSYTSSV. In nucleotides, the CDR3 is TGTGCCACCTGGGATGGGCGGGGATATAAGAAACTCTTT. Residues: CATWDGRGYKKLF.

This chain links TRGV5 with TRGJ1 or TRGJ2. CDR1 and CDR2 from the germline V gene are VINAFY and YDVSNSKD. The length of the CDR3 is 13 residues. This CDR3 is CAPGIRDYYKKLF. In nucleotides, the CDR3 is TGTGCACCTGGGATAAGGGATTATTATAAGAAACTCTTT.

Concerning this clone itself: This probably arose from a read error, given a far larger clone one base away. Additional DNA sequences in this sample encode the identical CDR3. This chain connects TRGV11 to TRGJP1. TRGV11 has ORF status, its function being uncertain. The CDR3 contains 19 residues. CDR3 residues: CACWISRTLGDTTGWFKIF. DNA for the CDR3: TGTGCCTGCTGGATTAGCCGCACCCTTGGAGATACCACTGGTTGGTTCAAGATATTC.

This clone was seen a handful of times. A much larger clone differs from this one at a single base, so this may be a read error. The rearrangement links TRGV8 to TRGJ1 or TRGJ2. The CDR3 covers 18 residues. Germline assignment: CDR1 VENAVY and CDR2 YDSYNSRV. The CDR3 DNA follows: TGTGCCGCCTGGGATCAACGACTTCCGCCCGCGAATTATTATAAGAAACTCTTT. Residues: CAAWDQRLPPANYYKKLF.

The chain joins TRGV8 to TRGJ1 or TRGJ2. Germline loops: CDR1 VENAVY, CDR2 YDSYNSRV. This CDR3 spans 14 amino acids. The CDR3 sequence is CAPGIGRRYYKKLF. DNA of the CDR3: TGTGCACCTGGGATAGGCCGTCGCTATTATAAGAAACTCTTT.

This clone was counted a few times. The protein recorded in TCRdb matches a much larger clone and deviates from this DNA's translation at residue 15, suggesting a read error; the protein here is obtained by translating the DNA. V is TRGV11 and J is TRGJP1. TRGV11 is filed as an ORF, its function uncertain. The CDR3 loop spans 19 amino acids. CDR3 loop: CACWISRTLGDTTGRFKIF. The DNA of the CDR3 is TGTGCCTGCTGGATTAGCCGCACCCTTGGAGATACCACTGGTCGGTTCAAGATATTT.

The chain employs TRGV8 and TRGJ1 or TRGJ2. V lost 1 base, J lost 4 bases, and 7 bases stayed unmatched. This CDR3 has 14 amino acids. Germline V gene lookup returns CDR1 VENAVY and CDR2 YDSYNSRV. The CDR3 bases are TGTGCCACCTGGGATAGCCGTCGCTATTATAAGAAACTCTTT. This gives the protein CATWDSRRYYKKLF.

The chain joins TRGV10 to TRGJ1 or TRGJ2. TRGV10 qualifies as an ORF whose function is uncertain. The V and J ends lost 8 bases and 11 bases, in that order; junction bases with no gene match: 10. This CDR3 contains 11 residues. The CDR3 DNA follows: TGTGCTGCGTGGGATTATGGGCAGAAACTCTTT. Residues: CAAWDYGQKLF.

V and J are TRGV9 and TRGJ1 or TRGJ2. V dropped 11 bases and J dropped 11; count of bases not matched to a gene: 15. Germline CDR1 and CDR2: GITISATS and ISYDGTV (reference sequence). The CDR3 length is 11 residues. The CDR3 coding sequence is TGTGCCTGTGGGAGGGGAGACGAGAAACTCTTT. It is translated as CACGRGDEKLF.

This clone is hyperexpanded. One end of the junction is discordant with germline, which a read error may explain. This chain uses TRGV9 with TRGJ1 or TRGJ2. Germline lookup yields CDR1 GITISATS and CDR2 ISYDGTV (reference sequence). There are 14 residues in the CDR3. The CDR3 coding sequence is TGTGCCTTGTGGGAGGTGCTGAGTTATTATAAAAAACTCTTT. Translation: CALWEVLSYYKKLF.

This clone is labeled as hyperexpanded. Other nucleotide sequences in the sample specify the same CDR3. The chain is built from TRGV9 and TRGJ1 or TRGJ2. The CDR3 consists of 10 residues. Germline V gives CDR1 GITISATS, CDR2 ISYDGTV (reference sequence). The CDR3 bases are TGTGCTTGCCAGCCGACCCTTAAACTCTTT. Its translation is CACQPTLKLF.

The rearrangement uses TRGV2 and TRGJP2. V trimming: 8 bases; J trimming: 4 bases; junction bases outside the gene matches: 22. The CDR3 runs 18 residues. Germline assignment: CDR1 EGSNGY and CDR2 YDSYNSKV. The CDR3: CATLGRAVVVNSDWIKTF. The CDR3 DNA reads TGTGCCACCTTGGGACGGGCCGTAGTTGTGAATAGTGATTGGATCAAGACGTTT.

The V and J genes are TRGV2 and TRGJP2. Germline loops: CDR1 EGSNGY, CDR2 YDSYNSKV. V was pared by 0 bases and J by 8 bases, with 6 bases of the junction left unmatched. This CDR3 is built from 14 residues. The CDR3: CATWDGPLDWIKTF. CDR3 bases: TGTGCCACCTGGGACGGGCCATTAGATTGGATCAAGACGTTT.

CDR3 residues: CALWGGAPPIRKLF. In DNA form, the CDR3 reads TGTGCCTTGTGGGGAGGTGCGCCCCCCATAAGAAAACTCTTT. The V and J genes are TRGV9 and TRGJ1 or TRGJ2. There are 14 residues in the CDR3. The germline V gene encodes CDR1 GITISATS and CDR2 ISYDGTV (reference sequence). The V and J ends lost 5 bases and 13 bases, in that order; junction bases with no gene match: 20.

V usage is TRGV5 and J usage is TRGJ1 or TRGJ2. The CDR3 totals 13 residues. CDR1 and CDR2 from the germline V gene are VINAFY and YDVSNSKD. With 3 bases clipped from V and 3 bases from J, the junction kept 5 bases outside the gene matches. CDR3 nucleotides: TGTGCCACCTGGGACGTTAGTTATTATAAGAAACTCTTT. Its protein is CATWDVSYYKKLF.

The table lists this clone with a count of one. The chain combines TRGV10 with TRGJ1 or TRGJ2. TRGV10 is assigned to the ORF class and has an uncertain function. There are 13 residues in the CDR3. The V and J ends lost 8 bases and 5 bases, in that order; junction bases with no gene match: 10. The CDR3 region has the DNA TGTGCTGCGTGGGATGATGTGGATTATAAGAAACTCTTT. Amino acids: CAAWDDVDYKKLF.

By frequency in the sample, this clone is large. The J gene is TRGJ1 or TRGJ2, the V gene TRGV4. Unmatched junction bases numbered 3, after V lost 4 bases and J lost 3 bases. CDR1 is EGSTGY, CDR2 YDSYTSSV, per germline. This CDR3 is 12 amino acids long. The CDR3 sequence: CATWDRYYKKLF. CDR3 sequence (DNA): TGTGCCACCTGGGACCGTTATTATAAGAAACTCTTT.